The present entry profiles one TCR beta chain with its context. The antigen remains undetermined. TCRdb's copy holds only in-frame clones and misses some; the assay was immunoSEQ multiplex PCR. The table records about 89,000 clones, around 82% of them present only once. This sample is drawn from a study of cytomegalovirus exposure and HLA in healthy donors. V was pared by 3 bases and J by 4 bases, with 1 base of the junction left unmatched. This CDR3 region has 14 residues. Looked up from germline, CDR1 is SEHNR and CDR2 is FQNEAQ (reference sequence). Whole-study results and caveats: First-cohort TCR clusters were later found to tend to co-occur in the 120 or so validation repertoires. There were under 200 TCR beta chains listed as cytomegalovirus-associated.

The clonotype comes from a woman aged 18-29 years in good health and CMV-seropositive. Sequencing was carried out using PBMCs. This chain uses TRBV7-9 with TRBJ1-5, with 9 bases aligning to TRBD1. Here the CDR3 reads CASSFGQGNQPQHF. CDR3 DNA: TGTGCCAGCAGCTTCGGACAGGGGAATCAGCCCCAGCATTTT. The whole variable domain, filled in from reference TRBV7-9 and TRBJ1-5, reads DTGVSQNPRHKITKRGQNVTFRCDPISEHNRLYWYRQTLGQGPEFLTYFQNEAQLEKSRLLSDRFSAERPKGSFSTLEIQRTEQGDSAMYLCASSFGQGNQPQHFGDGTRLSIL.